These T cell receptor beta chains were read from a single sample in a study of control samples from healthy donors and cancer patients. TCRdb's table, derived via immunoSEQ multiplex PCR, lists solely in-frame clones and lacks some. The table lists 130,000 or so clones, around nine tenths of them singletons, with about 2.3% in the top ten. Sequencing input: blood. These TCRs come from a middle-aged man in good health. CDR3s include the opening cysteine and the closing phenylalanine or tryptophan. Each record gives: CDR3 DNA, CDR3 protein, D gene, clone size, J gene, V gene. D genes are given only for firm matches. Size is omitted from some rows. Given values are once, few, many or a class for expanded clones.

TGCGCCAGCAGCGCGAGCGGGATTTCGAACACTGAAGCTTTCTTT,CASSASGISNTEAFF,NA,NA,TRBJ1-1,TRBV5-1
TGTGCCAGTAGTACAGGAGGCTACGAGCAGTACTTC,CASSTGGYEQYF,NA,NA,TRBJ2-7,TRBV19
TGTGCCAGCAGCCCGCACATGGGCGGGGTTAACACCGGGGAGCTGTTTTTT,CASSPHMGGVNTGELFF,NA,NA,TRBJ2-2,TRBV3-1/TRBV3-2
TGTGCCAGCAGTTACAGAGGCATCTTCACAGATACGCAGTATTTT,CASSYRGIFTDTQYF,NA,NA,TRBJ2-3,TRBV6-5
TGTGCCAGCAGTGAACTAGCTGGGGCCAACGTCCTGACTTTC,CASSELAGANVLTF,NA,NA,TRBJ2-6,TRBV6-1
TGCAGTGCTAGTTTTCAGCCCCAGCATTTT,CSASFQPQHF,NA,NA,TRBJ1-5,TRBV20-1
TGTGCCGGCAGGGGTCATTATAATTCACCCCTCCACTTT,CAGRGHYNSPLHF,NA,NA,TRBJ1-6,TRBV12-3/TRBV12-4
TGTGCCAGCAGTTTGGACAGGACCTACGAGCAGTACTTC,CASSLDRTYEQYF,TRBD1,NA,TRBJ2-7,TRBV12-3/TRBV12-4
TGCAGCATCTCGCTAGCGGGGCTCCCGACCCAGTACTTC,CSISLAGLPTQYF,TRBD2,NA,TRBJ2-5,TRBV29-1
TGTGCCAGCAGTTACGGAGCTAGGGCGGGCTCCTACGAGCAGTACTTC,CASSYGARAGSYEQYF,NA,NA,TRBJ2-7,TRBV6-6
TGTGCCAGCATCCAGGGGACTATTCAGTACTTC,CASIQGTIQYF,NA,once,TRBJ2-4,TRBV5-4
TGTGCCAGCCGACAGGGGGCAATGAACACTGAAGCTTTCTTT,CASRQGAMNTEAFF,TRBD1,once,TRBJ1-1,TRBV6-5
TGTGCCAGCAGTTTTTACAGGTCAAGCGTTCACCACGAGCAGTACTTC,CASSFYRSSVHHEQYF,NA,NA,TRBJ2-7,TRBV6-6
TGTGCCAGTAGTATAATGGACAGGGACACCGGGGAGCTGTTTTTT,CASSIMDRDTGELFF,TRBD1,NA,TRBJ2-2,TRBV19
TGTGCCAGCAGTTTATACCGCCGGCGGAATGAGCAGTTCTTC,CASSLYRRRNEQFF,NA,NA,TRBJ2-1,TRBV11-1
TGTGCCAGCCATCTAACCGGGATGAACACTGAAGCTTTCTTT,CASHLTGMNTEAFF,NA,NA,TRBJ1-1,TRBV6-5
TGTGCCAGCAGCCCTCGGGAGGGGGCGGCTGAGCAGTTCTTC,CASSPREGAAEQFF,NA,NA,TRBJ2-1,TRBV2
TGTGCCAGCAGGCTAGAGACAGATACGCAGTATTTT,CASRLETDTQYF,NA,NA,TRBJ2-3,TRBV2
TGTGCCAGCAGTGAAGCGGGGTACTATGGCTACACCTTC,CASSEAGYYGYTF,NA,NA,TRBJ1-2,TRBV6-1
TGTGCCAGCAGTGAAGCGCCAGGTGTGTTGAATCGGGCCTATAGCAATCAGCCCCAGCATTTT,CASSEAPGVLNRAYSNQPQHF,NA,NA,TRBJ1-5,TRBV6-1
TGTGCCAGCAGTGCTTCCGGGACTAGCGGGGGGGCCTACGAGCAGTACTTC,CASSASGTSGGAYEQYF,TRBD2,once,TRBJ2-7,TRBV6-1
TGTGCCAGCAGCCAAGACCAGAGTACACGAGAGCAGTTCTTC,CASSQDQSTREQFF,NA,NA,TRBJ2-1,TRBV3-1/TRBV3-2
TGCGCCAGCAGTGAAAGGGGTAGCTCCGGGGAGCTGTTTTTT,CASSERGSSGELFF,NA,NA,TRBJ2-2,TRBV10-1
TGTGCCAGCAGCGAACAGATAGCCTACAATGAGCAGTTCTTC,CASSEQIAYNEQFF,NA,once,TRBJ2-1,TRBV5-8
TGCGCCAGCAGTGAGAACCTATATGGCTACACCTTC,CASSENLYGYTF,NA,NA,TRBJ1-2,TRBV10-2
TGTGCCAGCAGTTCGAAAAGTTCCGAGCAGTACTTC,CASSSKSSEQYF,NA,NA,TRBJ2-7,TRBV5-4
TGTGCCAGCAGCCTGGGACCTGGTGAAAAACTGTTTTTT,CASSLGPGEKLFF,NA,NA,TRBJ1-4,TRBV6-5
TGTGCCAGCAGCGTATCTACTAGCGGGGGGCCCTACGAGCAGTACTTC,CASSVSTSGGPYEQYF,TRBD2,NA,TRBJ2-7,TRBV9
TGTGCCAGCATGGTGGGACTAGCGGGGGGGCGGAATGAGCAGTTCTTC,CASMVGLAGGRNEQFF,TRBD2,NA,TRBJ2-1,TRBV9
TGTGCCAGCAGTGATGTTGGGACTAGCACAGATACGCAGTATTTT,CASSDVGTSTDTQYF,NA,NA,TRBJ2-3,TRBV2
TGCGCCAGCAGCTTCAGCGGTTCTAGCACAGATACGCAGTATTTT,CASSFSGSSTDTQYF,NA,NA,TRBJ2-3,TRBV5-1
TGTGCCAGCAGTTTAACCCACCCCCTCGTCCAGGATAGCAATCAGCCCCAGCATTTT,CASSLTHPLVQDSNQPQHF,NA,NA,TRBJ1-5,TRBV27
TGTGCCAGTAGTATCCCGAGAACCCAAAATCAGCCCCAGCATTTT,CASSIPRTQNQPQHF,NA,NA,TRBJ1-5,TRBV19
TGTGCCAGCAGCCAAGAACCGAGCTCCTACGAGCAGTACTTC,CASSQEPSSYEQYF,NA,NA,TRBJ2-7,TRBV3-1/TRBV3-2
TGTGCCAGCAGTTTACTAGGGGGGTATGATTCACCCCTCCACTTT,CASSLLGGYDSPLHF,NA,NA,TRBJ1-6,TRBV27
TGTGCCAGCAGTTTTCGCGTTACAGATACGCAGTATTTT,CASSFRVTDTQYF,NA,NA,TRBJ2-3,TRBV27
TGTGCCAGCAGTTTTCGCGGGAACACTGAAGCTTTCTTT,CASSFRGNTEAFF,NA,NA,TRBJ1-1,TRBV12-3/TRBV12-4